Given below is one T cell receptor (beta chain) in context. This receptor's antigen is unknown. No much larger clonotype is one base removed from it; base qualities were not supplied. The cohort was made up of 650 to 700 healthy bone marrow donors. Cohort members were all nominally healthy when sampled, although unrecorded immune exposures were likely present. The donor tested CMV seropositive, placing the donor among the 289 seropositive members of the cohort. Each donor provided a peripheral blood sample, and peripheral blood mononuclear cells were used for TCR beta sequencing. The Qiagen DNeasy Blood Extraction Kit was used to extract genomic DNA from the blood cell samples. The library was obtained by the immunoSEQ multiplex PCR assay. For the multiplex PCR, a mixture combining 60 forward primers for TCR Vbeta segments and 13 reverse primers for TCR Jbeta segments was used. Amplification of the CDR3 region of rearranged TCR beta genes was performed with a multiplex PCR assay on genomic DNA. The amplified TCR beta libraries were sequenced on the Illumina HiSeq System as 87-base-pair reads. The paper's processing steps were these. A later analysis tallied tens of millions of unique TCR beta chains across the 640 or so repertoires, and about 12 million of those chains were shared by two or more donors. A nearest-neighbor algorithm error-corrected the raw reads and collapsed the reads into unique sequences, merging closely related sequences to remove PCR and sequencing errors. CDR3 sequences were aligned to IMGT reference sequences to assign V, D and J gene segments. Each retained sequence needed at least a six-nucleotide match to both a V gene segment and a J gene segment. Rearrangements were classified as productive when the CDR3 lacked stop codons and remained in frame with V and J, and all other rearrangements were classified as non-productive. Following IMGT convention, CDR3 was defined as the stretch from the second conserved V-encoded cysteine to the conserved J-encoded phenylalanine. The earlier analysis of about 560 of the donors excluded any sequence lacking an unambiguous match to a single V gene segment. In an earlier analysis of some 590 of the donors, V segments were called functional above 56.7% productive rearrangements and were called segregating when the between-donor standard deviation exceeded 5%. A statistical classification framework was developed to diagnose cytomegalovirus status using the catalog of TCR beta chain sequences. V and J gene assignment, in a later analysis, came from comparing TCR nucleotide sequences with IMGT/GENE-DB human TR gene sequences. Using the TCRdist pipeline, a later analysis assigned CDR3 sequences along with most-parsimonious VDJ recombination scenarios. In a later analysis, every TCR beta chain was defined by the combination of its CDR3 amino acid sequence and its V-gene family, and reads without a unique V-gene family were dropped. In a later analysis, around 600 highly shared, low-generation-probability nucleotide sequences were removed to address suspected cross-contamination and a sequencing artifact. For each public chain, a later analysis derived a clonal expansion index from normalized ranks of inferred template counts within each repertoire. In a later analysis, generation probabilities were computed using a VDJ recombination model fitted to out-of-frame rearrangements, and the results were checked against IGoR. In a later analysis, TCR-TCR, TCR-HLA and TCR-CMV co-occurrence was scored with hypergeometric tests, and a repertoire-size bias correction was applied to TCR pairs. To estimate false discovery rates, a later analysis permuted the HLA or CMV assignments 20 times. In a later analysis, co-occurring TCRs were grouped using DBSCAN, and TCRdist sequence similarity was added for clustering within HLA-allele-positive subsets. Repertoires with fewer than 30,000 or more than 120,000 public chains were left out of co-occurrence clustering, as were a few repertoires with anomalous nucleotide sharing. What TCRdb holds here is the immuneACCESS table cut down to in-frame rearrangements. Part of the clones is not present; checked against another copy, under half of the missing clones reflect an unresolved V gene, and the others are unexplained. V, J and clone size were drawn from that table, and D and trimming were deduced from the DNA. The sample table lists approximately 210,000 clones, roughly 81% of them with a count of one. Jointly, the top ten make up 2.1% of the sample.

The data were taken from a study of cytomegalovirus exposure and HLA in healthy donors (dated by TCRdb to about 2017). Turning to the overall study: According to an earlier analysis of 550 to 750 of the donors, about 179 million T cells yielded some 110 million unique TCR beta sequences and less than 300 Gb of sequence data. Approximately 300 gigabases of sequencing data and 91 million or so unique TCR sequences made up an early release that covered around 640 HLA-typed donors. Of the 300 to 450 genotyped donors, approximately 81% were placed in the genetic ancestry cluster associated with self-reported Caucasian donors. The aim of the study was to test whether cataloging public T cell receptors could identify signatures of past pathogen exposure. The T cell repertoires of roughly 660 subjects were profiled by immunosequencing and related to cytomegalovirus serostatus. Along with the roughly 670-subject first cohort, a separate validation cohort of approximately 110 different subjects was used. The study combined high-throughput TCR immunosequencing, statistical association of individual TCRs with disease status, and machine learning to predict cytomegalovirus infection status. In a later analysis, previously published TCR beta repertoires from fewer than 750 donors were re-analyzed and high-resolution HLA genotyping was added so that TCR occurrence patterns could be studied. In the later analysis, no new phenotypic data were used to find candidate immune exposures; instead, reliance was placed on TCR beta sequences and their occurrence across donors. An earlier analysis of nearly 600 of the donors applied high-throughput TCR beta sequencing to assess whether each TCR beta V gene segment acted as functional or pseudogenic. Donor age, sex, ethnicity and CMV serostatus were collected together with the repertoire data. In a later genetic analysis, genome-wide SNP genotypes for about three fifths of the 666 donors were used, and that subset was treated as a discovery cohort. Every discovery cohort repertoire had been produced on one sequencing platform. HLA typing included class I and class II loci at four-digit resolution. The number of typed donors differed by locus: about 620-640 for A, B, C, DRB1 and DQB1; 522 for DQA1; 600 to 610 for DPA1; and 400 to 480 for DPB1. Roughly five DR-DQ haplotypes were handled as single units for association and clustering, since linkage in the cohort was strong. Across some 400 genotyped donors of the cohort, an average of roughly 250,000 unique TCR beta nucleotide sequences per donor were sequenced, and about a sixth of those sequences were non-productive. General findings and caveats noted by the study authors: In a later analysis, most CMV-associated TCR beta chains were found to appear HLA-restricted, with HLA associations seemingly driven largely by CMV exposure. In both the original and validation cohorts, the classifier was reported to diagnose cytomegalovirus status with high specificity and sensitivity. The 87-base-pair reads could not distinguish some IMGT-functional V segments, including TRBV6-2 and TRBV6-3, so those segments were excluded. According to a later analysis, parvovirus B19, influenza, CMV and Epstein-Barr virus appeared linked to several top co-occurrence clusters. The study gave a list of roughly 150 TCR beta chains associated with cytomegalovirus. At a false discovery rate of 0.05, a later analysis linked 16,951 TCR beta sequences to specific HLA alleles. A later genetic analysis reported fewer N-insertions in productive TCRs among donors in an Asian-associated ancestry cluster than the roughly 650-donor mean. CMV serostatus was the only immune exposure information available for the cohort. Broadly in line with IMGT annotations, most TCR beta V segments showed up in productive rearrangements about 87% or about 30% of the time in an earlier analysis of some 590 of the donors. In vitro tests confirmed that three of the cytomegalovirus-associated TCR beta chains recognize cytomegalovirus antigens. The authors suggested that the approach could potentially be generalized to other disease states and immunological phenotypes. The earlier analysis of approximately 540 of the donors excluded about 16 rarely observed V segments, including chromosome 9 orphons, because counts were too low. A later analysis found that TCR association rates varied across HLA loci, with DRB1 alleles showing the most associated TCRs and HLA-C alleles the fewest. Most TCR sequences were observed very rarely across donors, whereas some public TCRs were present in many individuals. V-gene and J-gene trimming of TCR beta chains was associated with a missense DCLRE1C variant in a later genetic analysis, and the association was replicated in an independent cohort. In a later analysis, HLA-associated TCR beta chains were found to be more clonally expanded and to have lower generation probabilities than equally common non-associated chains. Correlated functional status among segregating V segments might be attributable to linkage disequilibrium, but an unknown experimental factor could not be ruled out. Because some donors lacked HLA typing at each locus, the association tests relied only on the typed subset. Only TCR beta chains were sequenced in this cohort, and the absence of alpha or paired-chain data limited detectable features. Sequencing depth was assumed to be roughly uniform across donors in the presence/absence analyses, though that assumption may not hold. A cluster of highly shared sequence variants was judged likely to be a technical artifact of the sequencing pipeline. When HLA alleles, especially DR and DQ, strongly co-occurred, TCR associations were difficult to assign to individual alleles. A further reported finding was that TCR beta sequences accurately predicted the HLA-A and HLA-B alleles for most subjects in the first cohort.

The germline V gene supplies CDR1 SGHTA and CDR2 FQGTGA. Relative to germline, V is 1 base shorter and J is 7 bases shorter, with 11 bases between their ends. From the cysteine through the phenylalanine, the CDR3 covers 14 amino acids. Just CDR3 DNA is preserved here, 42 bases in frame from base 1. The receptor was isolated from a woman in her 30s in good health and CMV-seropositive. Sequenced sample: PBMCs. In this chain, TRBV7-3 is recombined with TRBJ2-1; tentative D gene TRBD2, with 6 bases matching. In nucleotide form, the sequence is TGTGCCAGCAGCTTAATTGCGGGGAGTAATGAGCAGTTCTTC. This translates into CASSLIAGSNEQFF.